Below, 27 T cell receptor beta chains from the same sample are listed, as sequenced in a study of T cells after yellow fever vaccination. TCRdb redid the calling of the 5' RACE reads with MiXCR, one entry per CDR3 protein. The profile covers 500,000 to 650,000 distinct CDR3 sequences, with about 12% appearing a single time and under 15% taken by the ten largest. The sample was PBMCs, taken on the day of the yellow fever booster vaccination. Receptors were obtained from a man in his thirties or forties who received the YFV17D yellow fever vaccine.

This clonotype appeared a few times. One end of the junction is discordant with germline, which a read error may explain. The chain carries TRBV20-1 and TRBJ2-1, with D possibly being TRBD2 (6 bases). CDR3 length equals 17 residues. CDR1 is DFQATT, CDR2 SNEGSKA, per germline (reference sequence). Written as DNA, the CDR3 is TGCTGTGCTAGAGACTTGGCGGGGCCGTCCTCCTACAATGAGCAGTTCTTC. Residues: CCARDLAGPSSYNEQFF.

This clonotype was recorded a few times. The chain links TRBV18 to TRBJ2-5, with D unresolved. CDR1 is KGHSH, CDR2 LQKENI, per germline. Trimming shortened V by 0 bases and J by 4 bases, and 24 bases separated the two germline ends. The CDR3 is made up of 19 amino acids. The CDR3 bases are TGTGCCAGCTCACCACCGATGGGATCCCCCAGGAAGGCGACAGAGACCCAGTACTTC. This sequence encodes CASSPPMGSPRKATETQYF.

The chain employs TRBV5-1 and TRBJ2-5; a possible D gene is TRBD1 (7 bases). The CDR3 length is 15 residues. From germline, CDR1 is SGHRS and CDR2 YFSETQ. V lost 1 base to trimming and J lost 5 bases, with 15 bases between them. Written as DNA, the CDR3 is TGCGCCAGCAGCTTGACAGGGGAGGAAGCGGAGACCCAGTACTTC. Encoded protein: CASSLTGEEAETQYF.

The table lists this clonotype with a count of one. The V call is TRBV7-2, the J call TRBJ2-2; TRBD1 matches 7 bases. CDR1 and CDR2 (germline): SGHTA, FQGNSA. The CDR3 sequence is 14 residues long. J lost 7 bases, V lost 4 bases, and 6 bases had no gene match. CDR3 DNA sequence: TGTGCCAGCAGCTCCGAGCCAGGGGGCGGGGAGCTGTTTTTT. This codes for CASSSEPGGGELFF.

The chain couples TRBV6-1 to TRBJ2-7; D unresolved. Germline V gene lookup returns CDR1 MNHNS and CDR2 SASEGT. V gave up 5 bases and J gave up 6 bases, with 17 bases separating them. This CDR3 is 14 amino acids long. The CDR3 sequence is CASSQPSASSEQYF. The DNA for the CDR3 is TGTGCCAGCAGTCAACCCAGCGCTAGTTCCGAGCAGTACTTC.

The chain couples TRBV3-1 to TRBJ2-3; 14 nucleotides align to TRBD2. The CDR3 consists of 18 residues. The trim removed 4 bases at V and 6 bases at J, leaving 12 bases unmatched. Germline CDR1 and CDR2: LGHDT and YNNKEL (reference sequence). The CDR3 DNA sequence: TGTGCCAGCAGCCGACTACCGGGACTAGCGGGAGTGGTTGATACGCAGTATTTT. Its translation: CASSRLPGLAGVVDTQYF.

This clonotype has only a few counts. V gene TRBV9 combines with J gene TRBJ2-2; D may be TRBD1 or TRBD2 (5 bases each). Trimming stripped 0 bases from V and 7 bases from J, with 10 bases between. Germline V lookup: CDR1 SGDLS, CDR2 YYNGEE. The length of the CDR3 is 14 residues. The CDR3 reads CASSVGGTGGELFF. The CDR3 DNA reads TGTGCCAGCAGCGTAGGAGGGACCGGCGGGGAGCTGTTTTTT.

The chain has TRBV12-3 or TRBV12-4 and TRBJ2-3; TRBD2 agrees at 10 bases. This CDR3 has 16 residues. Trimming took 1 base from V and 6 from J; bases not matched to a gene: 7. CDR3: CASSLGPAGGLDTQYF. CDR3 sequence (DNA): TGTGCCAGCAGTTTAGGGCCAGCGGGAGGGCTGGATACGCAGTATTTT.

This clonotype was observed a few times. The CDR3 nucleotides are TGTGCCAGCAGTTTAGCGTCGGCCTATGGCTACACCTTC. Its protein product is CASSLASAYGYTF. The V gene is TRBV12-3 or TRBV12-4, the J gene TRBJ1-2, with D unresolved. The V end lost 0 bases, the J end lost 4 bases, and 6 bases lay between the germline ends. This CDR3 has 13 residues.

The chain is built from TRBV6-1 and TRBJ2-2, with D possibly being TRBD2 (7 bases). The length of the CDR3 is 16 residues. CDR1 is MNHNS, CDR2 SASEGT, per germline. The germline V and J ends were trimmed by 6 bases and 6 bases, with 20 bases remaining between them. The CDR3, as DNA: TGTGCCAGCAGAGGGGGAGGGGTACTACTCCCCGGGGAGCTGTTTTTT. It specifies CASRGGGVLLPGELFF.

This rearrangement joins TRBV18 to TRBJ2-7; 8 bases line up with TRBD1. With 3 bases clipped from V and 2 bases from J, the junction kept 3 bases outside the gene matches. Germline V gene sequence: CDR1 KGHSH, CDR2 LQKENI. The CDR3 covers 14 residues. Here the CDR3 DNA reads TGTGCCAGCTCACCCGCGACAGGGGCCTACGAGCAGTACTTC. Its protein product is CASSPATGAYEQYF. The full variable domain, completed using reference TRBV18 and TRBJ2-7, is NAGVMQNPRHLVRRRGQEARLRCSPMKGHSHVYWYRQLPEEGLKFMVYLQKENIIDESGMPKERFSAEFPKEGPSILRIQQVVRGDSAAYFCASSPATGAYEQYFGPGTRLTVT.

V gene TRBV19 combines with J gene TRBJ2-3; perhaps D is TRBD1 or TRBD2 (5 bases each). The CDR3 contains 16 residues. Germline V lookup: CDR1 LNHDA, CDR2 SQIVND (reference sequence). V dropped 7 bases and J dropped 5 bases, with 22 bases sitting between them. For the CDR3, the DNA is TGTGCCAGTAACCCAGGAAAGGGGACGACACAAGATACGCAGTATTTT. This gives the protein CASNPGKGTTQDTQYF. Filled out from reference TRBV19 and TRBJ2-3, the complete variable domain reads DGGITQSPKYLFRKEGQNVTLSCEQNLNHDAMYWYRQDPGQGLRLIYYSQIVNDFQKGDIAEGYSVSREKKESFPLTVTSAQKNPTAFYLCASNPGKGTTQDTQYFGPGTRLTVL.

The chain has TRBV7-9 and TRBJ1-1; the D is unclear. From germline, CDR1 is SEHNR and CDR2 FQNEAQ (reference sequence). The length of the CDR3 is 12 residues. V dropped 5 bases and J dropped 5 bases, with 9 bases sitting between them. The CDR3 coding sequence is TGTGCCAGCAGCCACGGGCTGACTGAAGCTTTCTTT. This translates into CASSHGLTEAFF.

This clonotype was counted at least ten times. This chain connects TRBV6-5 to TRBJ2-3; tentative D call: TRBD2 (6 bases). CDR1 is MNHEY, CDR2 SVGAGI, per germline. CDR3 size: 15 residues. V was pared by 0 bases and J by 6 bases, with 13 bases between. The chain's CDR3 is CASSYSNSGWDTQYF. CDR3 DNA: TGTGCCAGCAGTTACTCGAATAGCGGTTGGGATACGCAGTATTTT.

This clonotype appeared a few times. The rearrangement joins TRBV10-2 to TRBJ2-4; D possibly corresponds to TRBD1 (6 bases). This CDR3 has 15 residues. Germline V CDR1 and CDR2: WSHSY, SAAADI. Trimming shortened V by 2 bases and J by 1 base, and 9 bases separated the two germline ends. CDR3 region: CASSEQGTAKNIQYF. CDR3 in DNA: TGCGCCAGCAGTGAGCAGGGGACGGCCAAAAACATTCAGTACTTC.

This clonotype was observed at least ten times. The genes are TRBV4-1 and TRBJ1-6, with no clear D. The V gene lost 0 bases and the J gene lost 7 bases, with 7 bases spanning the gap. The CDR3 covers 14 residues. Germline loops: CDR1 MGHRA, CDR2 YSYEKL. Written as DNA, the CDR3 is TGCGCCAGCAGCCAAGATCTGTTGAATTCACCCCTCCACTTT. It is translated as CASSQDLLNSPLHF.

The sample holds a few counts of this clonotype. V is TRBV5-1 and J is TRBJ1-1; D ambiguous. Between the trimmed V and J ends, which lost 6 bases and 1 base, there was a span of 10 bases. Germline CDR1 reads SGHRS; CDR2 reads YFSETQ. CDR3 size: 13 residues. DNA for the CDR3: TGCGCCAGCAACTCTGTCCCGAACACTGAAGCTTTCTTT. Residues: CASNSVPNTEAFF.

This clonotype came up a few times. This rearrangement joins TRBV7-9 to TRBJ2-7; no definite D call. This CDR3 is built from 12 residues. Germline V gene sequence: CDR1 SEHNR, CDR2 FQNEAQ (reference sequence). The V end lost 8 bases, the J end lost 6 bases, and 14 bases lay between the germline ends. As DNA, the CDR3 is TGTGCCAGCGATCAATCTGGTACCGAGCAGTACTTC. It specifies CASDQSGTEQYF.

This sequence joins TRBV14 and TRBJ2-7; a possible D gene is TRBD2 (6 bases). Germline loops: CDR1 SGHDN, CDR2 FVKESK. The V and J ends lost 4 bases and 1 base respectively, with 14 bases between them. This CDR3 is built from 15 residues. CDR3 sequence: CASSPRAGSSYEQYF. The CDR3 DNA sequence: TGTGCCAGCAGCCCGAGGGCGGGATCGTCCTACGAGCAGTACTTC.

The gene calls are TRBV20-1 and TRBJ2-1; D may match TRBD1 or TRBD2 (5 bases each). CDR1 is DFQATT and CDR2 is SNEGSKA in the germline V gene (reference sequence). This CDR3 spans 15 amino acids. Trimming took 1 base from V and 9 from J, leaving 19 bases between them. CDR3 sequence (DNA): TGCAGTGCTAGAGGCAAACTAACGGCTGGGGGTGAGCAGTTCTTC. Protein product: CSARGKLTAGGEQFF.

This clonotype has more than one count but fewer than ten. The chain uses TRBV29-1 and TRBJ2-5; no reliable D call. CDR1 and CDR2 from the germline V gene are SQVTM and ANQGSEA. Trimming pared 3 bases from V and 3 bases from J, leaving 8 bases between. The CDR3 sequence is 12 residues long. In nucleotides, the CDR3 is TGCAGCGTTGATTGGCCGGAAGAGACCCAGTACTTC. Residues: CSVDWPEETQYF.

This clonotype was counted only a few times. The J gene is TRBJ1-2, the V gene TRBV10-3, with 7 bases aligning to TRBD1. CDR3 size: 16 residues. V dropped 5 bases and J dropped 2; count of bases not matched to a gene: 11. Germline CDR1 reads ENHRY; CDR2 reads SYGVKD. The CDR3 DNA is TGTGCCATCAGTAAACTTCCGGGACAGCGGAACTATGGCTACACCTTC. Translating gives CAISKLPGQRNYGYTF.

This clonotype turned up a few times. The chain combines TRBV5-5 with TRBJ2-7; no reliable D call. This CDR3 has 15 amino acids. V was clipped by 4 bases and J by 5 bases, with 19 bases between them. Per germline, CDR1 SGHKS and CDR2 YYEKEE (reference sequence). The chain's CDR3 is CASSRSVGLNHEQYF. CDR3 DNA sequence: TGTGCCAGCAGCCGGAGTGTAGGGTTGAATCACGAGCAGTACTTC. The complete variable domain, with remaining parts taken from reference TRBV5-5 and TRBJ2-7, reads DAGVTQSPTHLIKTRGQQVTLRCSPISGHKSVSWYQQVLGQGPQFIFQYYEKEERGRGNFPDRFSARQFPNYSSELNVNALLLGDSALYLCASSRSVGLNHEQYFGPGTRLTVT.

The chain combines TRBV28 with TRBJ2-7, with TRBD2 identical over 10 bases. Germline CDR1 MDHEN, CDR2 SYDVKM. The CDR3 length is 14 residues. After removal of 3 bases from V and 6 bases from J, the junction contained 5 bases not matched to a gene. CDR3 coding DNA: TGTGCCAGCAGTTTTCCATTAGCGGGGGGCGAGCAGTACTTC. Amino acids: CASSFPLAGGEQYF.

The rearrangement links TRBV6-2 or TRBV6-3 to TRBJ2-4; 7 positions agree with TRBD2. The CDR3 has 15 residues. Trimming at V came to 2 bases and at J to 13 bases, leaving 14 bases not matched to a gene. Germline CDR1 is MNHEY and CDR2 is SVGEGT. The CDR3 DNA is TGTGCCAGCAGTTACCTCCCACCCCAGACTAGCTGGCAGTACTTC. This gives the protein CASSYLPPQTSWQYF.

The rearrangement joins TRBV3-1 to TRBJ1-2; no definite D call. Trimming removed 4 bases at V and 2 bases at J, with 11 bases between. CDR3 length equals 14 residues. Germline V gives CDR1 LGHDT, CDR2 YNNKEL (reference sequence). The CDR3 nucleotides read TGTGCCAGCAGCCCGGATATGGGGAACTATGGCTACACCTTC. Protein: CASSPDMGNYGYTF.

The CDR3 loop is CASSFPGTGSEQYF. The CDR3 nucleotides read TGTGCCAGCAGTTTTCCCGGGACAGGGAGCGAGCAGTACTTC. This chain connects TRBV6-5 to TRBJ2-7; 9 positions match TRBD1. CDR3 length: 14 residues. Germline loops: CDR1 MNHEY, CDR2 SVGAGI. With V trimmed by 4 bases and J by 6 bases, 7 bases remained unmatched.